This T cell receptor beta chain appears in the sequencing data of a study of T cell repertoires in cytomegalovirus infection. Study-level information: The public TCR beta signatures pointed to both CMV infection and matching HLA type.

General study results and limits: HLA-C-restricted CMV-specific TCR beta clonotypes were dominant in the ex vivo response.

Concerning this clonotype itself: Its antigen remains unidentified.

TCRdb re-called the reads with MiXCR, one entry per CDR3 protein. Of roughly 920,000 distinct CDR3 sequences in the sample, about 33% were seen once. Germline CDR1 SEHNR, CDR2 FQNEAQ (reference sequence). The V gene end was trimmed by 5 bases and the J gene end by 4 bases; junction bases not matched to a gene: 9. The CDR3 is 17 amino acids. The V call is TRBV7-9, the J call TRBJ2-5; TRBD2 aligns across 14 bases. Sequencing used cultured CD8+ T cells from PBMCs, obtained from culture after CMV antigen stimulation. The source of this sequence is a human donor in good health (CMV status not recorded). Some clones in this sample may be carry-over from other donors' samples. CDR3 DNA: TGTGCCAGCAGCCCGACTAGCGGGGGGGCTCCGGGAGAGACCCAGTACTTC. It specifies CASSPTSGGAPGETQYF.